This T cell receptor beta chain was sequenced in a study of blood T cell repertoires in COVID-19. The CDR3 has 15 residues. Trimming cost V 1 base and J 4 bases; bases outside gene matches: 3. CDR1 is LGHDT and CDR2 is YNNKEL in the germline V gene (reference sequence). Methods used by the authors: Counts of nucleated cells, estimated from reference gene primer amplification, were obtained. The repertoire was sequenced with immunoSEQ multiplex PCR; TCRdb's copy has only in-frame clones and lacks some. Clonal size and the V and J genes are those of that table, whereas D and trimming came from the DNA. The data contain 150,000 to 200,000 clones, around 90% of them singletons.

This receptor was obtained from a human donor in a cohort sampled during active COVID-19. The rearrangement links TRBV3-1 (or the pseudogene TRBV3-2) to TRBJ1-4; TRBD1 agrees at 7 bases. Sequenced sample: peripheral blood. CDR3 region: CASSQAGTVNEKLFF. The CDR3 DNA sequence: TGTGCCAGCAGCCAAGCCGGGACAGTTAATGAAAAACTGTTTTTT.